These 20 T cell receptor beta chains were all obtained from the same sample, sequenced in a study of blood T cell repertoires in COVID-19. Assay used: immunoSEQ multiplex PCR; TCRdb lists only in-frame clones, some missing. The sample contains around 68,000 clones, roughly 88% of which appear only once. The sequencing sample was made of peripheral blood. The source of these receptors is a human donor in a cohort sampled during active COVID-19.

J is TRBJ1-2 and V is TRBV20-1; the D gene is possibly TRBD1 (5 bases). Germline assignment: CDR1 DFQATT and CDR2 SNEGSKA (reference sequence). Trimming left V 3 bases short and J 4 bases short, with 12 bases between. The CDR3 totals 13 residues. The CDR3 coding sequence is TGCAGTGCTAGTGCGACAGATGCCTATGGCTACACCTTC. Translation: CSASATDAYGYTF.

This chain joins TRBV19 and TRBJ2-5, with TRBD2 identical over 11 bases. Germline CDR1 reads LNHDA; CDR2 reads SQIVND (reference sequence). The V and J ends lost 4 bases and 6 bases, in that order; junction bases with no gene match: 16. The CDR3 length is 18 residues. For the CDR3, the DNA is TGTGCCAGTAGTAGCCAGGGGGTGACTAGCGGGGTGGGTAAGACCCAGTACTTC. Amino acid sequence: CASSSQGVTSGVGKTQYF.

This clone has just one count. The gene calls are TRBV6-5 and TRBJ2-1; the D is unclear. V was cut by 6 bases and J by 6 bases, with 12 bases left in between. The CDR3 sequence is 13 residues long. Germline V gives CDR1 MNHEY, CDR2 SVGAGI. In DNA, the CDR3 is TGTGCCAGCAGCCCCGCGGTGGGCAATGAGCAGTTCTTC. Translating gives CASSPAVGNEQFF.

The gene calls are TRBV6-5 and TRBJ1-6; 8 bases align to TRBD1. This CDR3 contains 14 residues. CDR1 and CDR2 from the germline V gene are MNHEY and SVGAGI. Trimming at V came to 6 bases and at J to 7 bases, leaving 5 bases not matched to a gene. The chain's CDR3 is CASRGDRRNSPLHF. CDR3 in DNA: TGTGCCAGCAGAGGGGACAGGAGGAATTCACCCCTCCACTTT.

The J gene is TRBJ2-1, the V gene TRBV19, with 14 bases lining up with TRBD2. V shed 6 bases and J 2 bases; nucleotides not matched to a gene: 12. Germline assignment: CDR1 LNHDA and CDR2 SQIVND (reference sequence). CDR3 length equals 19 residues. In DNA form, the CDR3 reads TGTGCCAGTAGGCCCCCGGGACTAGCGGGAGAGGTGGCCTACAATGAGCAGTTCTTC. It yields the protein CASRPPGLAGEVAYNEQFF.

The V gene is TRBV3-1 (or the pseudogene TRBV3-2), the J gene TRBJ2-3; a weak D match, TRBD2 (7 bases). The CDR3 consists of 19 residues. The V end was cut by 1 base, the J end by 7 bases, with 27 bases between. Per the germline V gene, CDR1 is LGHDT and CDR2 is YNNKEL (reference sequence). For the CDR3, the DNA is TGTGCCAGCAGCCAAGGAGACAGGAATCGACTAGCCACCGTGAATACGCAGTATTTT. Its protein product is CASSQGDRNRLATVNTQYF.

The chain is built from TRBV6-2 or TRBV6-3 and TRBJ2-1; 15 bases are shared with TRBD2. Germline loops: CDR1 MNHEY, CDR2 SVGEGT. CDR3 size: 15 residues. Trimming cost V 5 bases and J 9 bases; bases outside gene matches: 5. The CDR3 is CASSPWTSGGAEQFF. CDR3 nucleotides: TGTGCCAGCAGTCCCTGGACTAGCGGGGGGGCTGAGCAGTTCTTC.

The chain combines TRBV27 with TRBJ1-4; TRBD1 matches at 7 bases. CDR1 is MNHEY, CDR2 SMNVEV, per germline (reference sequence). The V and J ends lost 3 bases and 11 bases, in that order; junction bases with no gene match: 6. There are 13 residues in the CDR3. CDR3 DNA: TGTGCCAGCAGTTTTACTCGGGACAGTAAACTGTTTTTT. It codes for CASSFTRDSKLFF.

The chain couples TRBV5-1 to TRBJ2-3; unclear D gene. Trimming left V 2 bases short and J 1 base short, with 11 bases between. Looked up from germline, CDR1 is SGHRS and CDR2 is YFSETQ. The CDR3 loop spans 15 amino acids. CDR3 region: CASSLRISGTDTQYF. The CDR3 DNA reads TGCGCCAGCAGCTTAAGAATAAGCGGCACAGATACGCAGTATTTT.

The CDR3 reads CASSPFTGELFF. Here the CDR3 DNA reads TGTGCCAGCAGCCCCTTTACCGGGGAGCTGTTTTTT. This rearrangement joins TRBV7-2 to TRBJ2-2; the D is unclear. Germline CDR1 and CDR2: SGHTA and FQGNSA. V was cut by 5 bases and J by 5 bases, with 6 bases left in between. This CDR3 contains 12 residues.

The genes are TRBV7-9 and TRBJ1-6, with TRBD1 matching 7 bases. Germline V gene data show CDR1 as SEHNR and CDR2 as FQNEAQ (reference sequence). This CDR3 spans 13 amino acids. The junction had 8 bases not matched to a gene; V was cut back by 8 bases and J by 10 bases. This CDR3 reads CASGGTVGSPLHF. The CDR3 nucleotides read TGTGCCAGCGGAGGGACAGTCGGATCACCCCTCCACTTT.

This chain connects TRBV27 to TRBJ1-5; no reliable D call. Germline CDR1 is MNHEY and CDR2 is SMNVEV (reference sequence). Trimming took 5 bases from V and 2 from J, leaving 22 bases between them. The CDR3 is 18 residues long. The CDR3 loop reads CASSPAFRGPLGNQPQHF. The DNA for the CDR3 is TGTGCCAGCAGTCCCGCGTTTAGAGGTCCCCTAGGCAATCAGCCCCAGCATTTT.

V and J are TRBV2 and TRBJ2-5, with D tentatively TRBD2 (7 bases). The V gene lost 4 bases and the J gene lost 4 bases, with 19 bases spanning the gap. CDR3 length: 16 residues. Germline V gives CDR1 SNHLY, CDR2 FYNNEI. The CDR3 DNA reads TGTGCCAGCAGTGTGGGGGGGCGCACGAACGGAGAGACCCAGTACTTC. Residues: CASSVGGRTNGETQYF.

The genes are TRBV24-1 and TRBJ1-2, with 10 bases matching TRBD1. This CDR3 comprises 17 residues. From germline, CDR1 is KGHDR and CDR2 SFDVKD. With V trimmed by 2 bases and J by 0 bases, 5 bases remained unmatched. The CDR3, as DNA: TGTGCCACCAGTGATTCTCGGACAGGGGGAGCTAACTATGGCTACACCTTC. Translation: CATSDSRTGGANYGYTF.

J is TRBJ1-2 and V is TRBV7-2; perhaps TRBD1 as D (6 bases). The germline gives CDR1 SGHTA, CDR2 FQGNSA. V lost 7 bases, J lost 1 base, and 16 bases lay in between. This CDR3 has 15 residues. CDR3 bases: TGTGCCAGCACTCTGGGGACACCTTATAACTATGGCTACACCTTC. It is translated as CASTLGTPYNYGYTF.

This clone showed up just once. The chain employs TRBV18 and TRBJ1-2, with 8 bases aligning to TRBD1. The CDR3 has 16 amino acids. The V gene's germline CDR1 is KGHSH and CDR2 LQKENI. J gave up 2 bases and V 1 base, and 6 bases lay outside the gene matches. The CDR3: CASSPQTGVGNYGYTF. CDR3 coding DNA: TGTGCCAGCTCACCACAGACAGGGGTCGGAAACTATGGCTACACCTTC.

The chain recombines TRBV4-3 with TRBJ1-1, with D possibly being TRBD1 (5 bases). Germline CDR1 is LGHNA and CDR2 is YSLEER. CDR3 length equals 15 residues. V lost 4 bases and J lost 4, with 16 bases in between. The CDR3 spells CASSPGQTFVTEAFF. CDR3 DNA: TGCGCCAGCAGCCCTGGACAAACGTTCGTCACTGAAGCTTTCTTT.

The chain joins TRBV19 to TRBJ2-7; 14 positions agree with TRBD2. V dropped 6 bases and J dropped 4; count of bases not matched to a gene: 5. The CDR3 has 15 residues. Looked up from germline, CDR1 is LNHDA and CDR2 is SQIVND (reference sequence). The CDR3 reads CASSGTSGRMYEQYF. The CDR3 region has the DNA TGTGCCAGTAGCGGGACTAGCGGGAGAATGTACGAGCAGTACTTC.

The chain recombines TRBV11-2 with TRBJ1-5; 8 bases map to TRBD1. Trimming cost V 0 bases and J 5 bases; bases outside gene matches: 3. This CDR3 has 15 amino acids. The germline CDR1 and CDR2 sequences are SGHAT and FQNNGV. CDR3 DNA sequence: TGTGCCAGCAGCTTAGAGGCAGGGGGCGATCAGCCCCAGCATTTT. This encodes CASSLEAGGDQPQHF. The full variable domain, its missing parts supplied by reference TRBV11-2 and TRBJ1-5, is EAGVAQSPRYKIIEKRQSVAFWCNPISGHATLYWYQQILGQGPKLLIQFQNNGVVDDSQLPKDRFSAERLKGVDSTLKIQPAKLEDSAVYLCASSLEAGGDQPQHFGDGTRLSIL.

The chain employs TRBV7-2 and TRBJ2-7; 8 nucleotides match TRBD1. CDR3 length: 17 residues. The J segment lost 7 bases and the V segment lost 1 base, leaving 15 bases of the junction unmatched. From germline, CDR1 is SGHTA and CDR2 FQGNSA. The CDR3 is CASSLDWARQGAREQYF. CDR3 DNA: TGTGCCAGCAGCTTAGATTGGGCCCGGCAGGGGGCTCGGGAGCAGTACTTC.